These 26 T cell receptor beta chains came from one sample sequenced in a study of blood T cell repertoires in COVID-19. Sequencing was performed with immunoSEQ multiplex PCR; in TCRdb, only in-frame clones are kept and a portion is missing. The sample consists of about 250,000 clones, 75% to 90% of them appearing once. The sample was peripheral blood. These receptors were taken from a woman in her thirties or forties who had recovered from COVID-19.

V and J are TRBV19 and TRBJ1-5; a possible D gene is TRBD1 (6 bases). Looked up from germline, CDR1 is LNHDA and CDR2 is SQIVND (reference sequence). The CDR3 extends over 19 amino acids. Trimming pared 1 base from V and 5 bases from J, leaving 24 bases between. DNA of the CDR3: TGTGCCAGTAGTATAGGAATCGTTTATGGGGACATAGTCCATCAGCCCCAGCATTTT. Its translation: CASSIGIVYGDIVHQPQHF.

This clone was seen a few times. This sequence joins TRBV7-2 and TRBJ2-5, with D tentatively TRBD1 (5 bases). The germline V gene has CDR1 SGHTA and CDR2 FQGNSA. This CDR3 spans 15 amino acids. The V and J ends lost 4 bases and 5 bases respectively, with 17 bases between them. CDR3 nucleotide sequence: TGTGCCAGCAGCTCCCTTTCGGCAGGGTGGGAGACCCAGTACTTC. Amino acids: CASSSLSAGWETQYF. The full variable domain, in which reference TRBV7-2 and TRBJ2-5 provide the parts outside the CDR3, is GAGVSQSPSNKVTEKGKDVELRCDPISGHTALYWYRQSLGQGLEFLIYFQGNSAPDKSGLPSDRFSAERTGGSVSTLTIQRTQQEDSAVYLCASSSLSAGWETQYFGPGTRLLVL.

V is TRBV6-6 and J is TRBJ1-1, with D possibly being TRBD1 (5 bases). Trimming left V 0 bases short and J 4 bases short, with 15 bases between. The CDR3 is made up of 16 amino acids. Germline V CDR1 and CDR2: MNHNY, SVGAGI (reference sequence). CDR3 nucleotides: TGTGCCAGCAGTTACTCTTCGGGGACTGGGGTCACTGAAGCTTTCTTT. Its translation: CASSYSSGTGVTEAFF.

The chain links TRBV6-2 or TRBV6-3 to TRBJ2-7, with a possible D match to TRBD1 (5 bases). Germline CDR1 MNHEY, CDR2 SVGEGT. The CDR3 runs 12 residues. V gave up 6 bases and J gave up 7 bases, with 13 bases separating them. The CDR3 DNA follows: TGTGCCAGCAGCCGGGTGCCAGGGGAGCAGTACGTC. It specifies CASSRVPGEQYV.

The gene calls are TRBV10-2 and TRBJ2-1, with 10 bases fitting TRBD2. The junction had 15 bases not matched to a gene; V was cut back by 3 bases and J by 7 bases. Per the germline V gene, CDR1 is WSHSY and CDR2 is SAAADI. The CDR3 is made up of 18 amino acids. In nucleotides, the CDR3 is TGCGCCAGCAGTGACGGGACGGCGGGGACTAGCGCCGCAAATGAGCAGTTCTTC. Amino acids: CASSDGTAGTSAANEQFF.

This chain connects TRBV6-5 to TRBJ2-1, with 12 positions matching TRBD2. Germline V gives CDR1 MNHEY, CDR2 SVGAGI. V lost 2 bases and J lost 12; bases outside the gene matches: 5. The CDR3 spans 14 residues. Here the CDR3 DNA reads TGTGCCAGCAGTTACGGGACTAGCGGGCGGGGGCAGTTCTTC. As protein: CASSYGTSGRGQFF.

This clone has only one observation. This chain's CDR3 is CASSVQVNYEQYV. The CDR3 DNA is TGTGCCAGCAGCGTACAGGTTAACTACGAGCAGTACGTC. The chain couples TRBV7-2 to TRBJ2-7, with a possible D match to TRBD1 (5 bases). This CDR3 region has 13 residues. Trimming removed 5 bases from V and 3 bases from J, with 11 bases in between. CDR1 is SGHTA, CDR2 FQGNSA, per germline.

The chain joins TRBV3-1 (or the pseudogene TRBV3-2) to TRBJ1-4, with a possible D match to TRBD1 (6 bases). The CDR3 loop spans 14 amino acids. Germline V CDR1 and CDR2: LGHDT, YNNKEL (reference sequence). V dropped 0 bases and J dropped 8 bases, with 10 bases sitting between them. This CDR3 reads CASSQEGGGEKLFF. The CDR3 DNA follows: TGTGCCAGCAGCCAAGAAGGGGGAGGGGAAAAACTGTTTTTT.

This chain connects TRBV29-1 to TRBJ2-3; the D gene is possibly TRBD1 (6 bases). Trimming left V 0 bases short and J 2 bases short, with 15 bases between. Germline CDR1 is SQVTM and CDR2 is ANQGSEA. There are 16 residues in the CDR3. CDR3 DNA: TGCAGCGTTGAAGATCCAGACAGGTCCGACACAGATACGCAGTATTTT. Translating it yields CSVEDPDRSDTDTQYF.

The chain uses TRBV13 and TRBJ1-6, with a weak D call TRBD1 (5 bases). V lost 5 bases to trimming and J lost 8 bases, with 13 bases between them. This CDR3 is built from 14 residues. Germline-derived CDR1 and CDR2 are PRHDT and FYEKMQ (reference sequence). The CDR3 loop reads CASSQGHRYSPLHF. The CDR3 DNA is TGTGCCAGCAGCCAAGGACACCGTTATTCACCCCTCCACTTT.

The chain carries TRBV6-5 and TRBJ2-3; weak D call: TRBD1 (6 bases). Trimming removed 5 bases at V and 6 bases at J, with 9 bases between. CDR3 size: 12 residues. In germline, CDR1 is MNHEY, CDR2 SVGAGI. CDR3 nucleotides: TGTGCCAGCAGTCTCAGGGGTGATACGCAGTATTTT. Amino acids: CASSLRGDTQYF.

The chain uses TRBV12-3 or TRBV12-4 and TRBJ1-5, with TRBD1 matching 9 bases. V lost 4 bases to trimming and J lost 10 bases; unmatched junction nucleotides: 5. CDR3 length equals 13 residues. DNA for the CDR3: TGTGCCAGCAGTTACGGGACAGGGACACCCCAGCATTTT. Translating gives CASSYGTGTPQHF.

This rearrangement joins TRBV6-5 to TRBJ2-1; 8 bases match TRBD1. The ends lost 6 bases at V and 7 bases at J; junction bases unmatched: 5. CDR3 length: 13 amino acids. In germline, CDR1 is MNHEY, CDR2 SVGAGI. CDR3 coding DNA: TGTGCCAGCAGCCCGGACAGGGTGAATGAGCAGTTCTTC. This codes for CASSPDRVNEQFF.

The J gene is TRBJ2-1, the V gene TRBV10-3; 15 nucleotides line up with TRBD2. The CDR3 is 15 residues long. After removal of 6 bases from V and 7 bases from J, the junction contained 4 bases not matched to a gene. CDR1 is ENHRY and CDR2 is SYGVKD in the germline V gene. The CDR3 DNA reads as TGTGCCATCAGGGGACTAGCGGGAGGAAGTAATGAGCAGTTCTTC. Its translation: CAIRGLAGGSNEQFF.

The table lists this clone with a few counts. The chain employs TRBV10-2 and TRBJ2-7; TRBD2 matches 14 bases. The CDR3 is made up of 15 amino acids. The germline V gene encodes CDR1 WSHSY and CDR2 SAAADI. V shed 7 bases and J 1 base; nucleotides not matched to a gene: 3. CDR3 nucleotide sequence: TGCGCCAGCATGGGGACTAGCGGGGGTTCCTACGAGCAGTACTTC. Encoded protein: CASMGTSGGSYEQYF.

The chain uses TRBV6-4 and TRBJ2-1; the D gene is possibly TRBD1 (6 bases). Trimming removed 6 bases at V and 6 bases at J, with 18 bases between. The V gene's germline CDR1 is MRHNA and CDR2 SNTAGT. The CDR3 consists of 15 residues. The CDR3 coding sequence is TGTGCCAGCAGCCCTCGTGGACAGAACGGCAATGAGCAGTTCTTC. Protein: CASSPRGQNGNEQFF.

This chain links TRBV2 with TRBJ2-3; TRBD2 matches 11 bases. CDR1 SNHLY and CDR2 FYNNEI come from the germline V gene. The V gene end was trimmed by 5 bases and the J gene end by 4 bases; junction bases not matched to a gene: 5. This CDR3 is 15 amino acids long. The CDR3 DNA sequence: TGTGCCAGCAGTCAGAATAGCGGGGGGGCAGATACGCAGTATTTT. Its protein is CASSQNSGGADTQYF.

This clone was seen only once. The chain carries TRBV19 and TRBJ1-4; TRBD1 matches at 8 bases. The length of the CDR3 is 14 residues. The germline V gene has CDR1 LNHDA and CDR2 SQIVND (reference sequence). V lost 5 bases and J lost 10; bases outside the gene matches: 9. DNA for the CDR3: TGTGCCAGTAGTCCAGGACAGGGTTTTGGAAAACTGTTTTTT. The encoded protein is CASSPGQGFGKLFF.

This clone was detected only a few times. The chain recombines TRBV14 with TRBJ1-5; 9 positions match TRBD1. The junction had 6 bases not matched to a gene; V was cut back by 4 bases and J by 5 bases. This CDR3 comprises 15 residues. CDR1 and CDR2 (germline): SGHDN, FVKESK. CDR3 coding DNA: TGTGCCAGCAGCCTCACAGGGGGCGTGGATCAGCCCCAGCATTTT. Translating it yields CASSLTGGVDQPQHF.

V usage is TRBV20-1 and J usage is TRBJ1-6, with 7 positions matching TRBD1. V lost 3 bases to trimming and J lost 7 bases; unmatched junction nucleotides: 9. The CDR3 has 15 residues. CDR1 DFQATT and CDR2 SNEGSKA come from the germline V gene (reference sequence). The CDR3 DNA reads as TGCAGTGCTAGTACAGGGGTAGGTCGGAATTCACCCCTCCACTTT. Its protein product is CSASTGVGRNSPLHF.

This chain connects TRBV6-6 to TRBJ2-5, with D uncertain. The germline gives CDR1 MNHNY, CDR2 SVGAGI (reference sequence). The V and J ends lost 0 bases and 3 bases respectively, with 2 bases between them. The CDR3 sequence is 12 residues long. The CDR3 reads CASSYSEETQYF. The CDR3 DNA follows: TGTGCCAGCAGTTACTCCGAAGAGACCCAGTACTTC.

The J gene is TRBJ1-2, the V gene TRBV18; TRBD1 is a possible D gene (6 bases). Trimming shortened V by 2 bases and J by 4 bases, and 11 bases separated the two germline ends. From germline, CDR1 is KGHSH and CDR2 LQKENI. The CDR3 sequence is 14 residues long. The CDR3 nucleotides read TGTGCCAGCTCACCAACCCGGACAGCCTATGGCTACACCTTC. Translated, it gives CASSPTRTAYGYTF. Full variable domain (missing parts from reference TRBV18 and TRBJ1-2): NAGVMQNPRHLVRRRGQEARLRCSPMKGHSHVYWYRQLPEEGLKFMVYLQKENIIDESGMPKERFSAEFPKEGPSILRIQQVVRGDSAAYFCASSPTRTAYGYTFGSGTRLTVV.

V usage is TRBV6-1 and J usage is TRBJ1-5; perhaps TRBD1 as D (6 bases). CDR1 is MNHNS and CDR2 is SASEGT in the germline V gene. The CDR3 covers 13 residues. V gave up 3 bases and J gave up 5 bases, with 8 bases separating them. The CDR3 loop is CASSDRGDQPQHF. CDR3 bases: TGTGCCAGCAGTGACAGGGGCGATCAGCCCCAGCATTTT.

This chain connects TRBV4-3 to TRBJ2-1; possible D gene TRBD1, 6 bases. The CDR3 runs 16 residues. Trimming stripped 2 bases from V and 0 bases from J, with 11 bases between. Germline V gene data show CDR1 as LGHNA and CDR2 as YSLEER. CDR3 sequence: CASSQTRDTSYNEQFF. Written as DNA, the CDR3 is TGCGCCAGCAGCCAAACCCGGGACACCTCCTACAATGAGCAGTTCTTC.

A single count supports this clone. This chain connects TRBV28 to TRBJ1-2; D possibly corresponds to TRBD1 (5 bases). V was clipped by 5 bases and J by 6 bases, with 13 bases between them. Germline loops: CDR1 MDHEN, CDR2 SYDVKM. This CDR3 contains 13 residues. CDR3 bases: TGTGCCAGCAGTGACCACAGGAGGGATGGCTACACCTTC. It specifies CASSDHRRDGYTF.

The V and J genes are TRBV10-3 and TRBJ2-3, with TRBD2 matching over 9 bases. The CDR3 is 16 residues long. Trimming took 4 bases from V and 2 from J; bases not matched to a gene: 7. From germline, CDR1 is ENHRY and CDR2 SYGVKD. CDR3 amino acids: CAISASPSGATDTQYF. In nucleotides, the CDR3 is TGTGCCATCAGTGCCTCGCCTAGCGGGGCCACAGATACGCAGTATTTT.